This T cell receptor (beta chain) was identified during a study of shared clonotypes between healthy human individuals (dated by TCRdb to 2018 to 2020). Turning to the overall study: The cohort comprised a couple of women and a few men aged 18 to 49 years. To increase sequencing depth and limit assay-specific biases, TCR repertoire library preparation and sequencing were carried out by different laboratories using diverse techniques. To estimate repertoire size and how much clonotype sharing occurs between individuals, the study deeply sequenced the blood TCR repertoires of five healthy adults. Between about 0.8 and 9 billion PBMCs per donor were obtained by leukapheresis. General findings and caveats noted by the study authors: Sampling was restricted to blood, and TCR repertoires in tissue are likely to differ from TCR repertoires in blood. Because the study included a small number of donors, the genetic and exposure-history diversity represented was limited. Pairwise subsampling indicated that sequencing depth was expected to affect the degree of clonotype sharing among donors.

On this clone: No antigen is known for it. Base-call qualities are not available, and no considerably larger clone is one nucleotide away.

Its CDR3 holds 15 amino acids, cysteine through phenylalanine. Only the CDR3 region is kept as DNA, spanning 45 bases read in frame from base 1. According to the germline V gene, CDR1 reads SGHRS and CDR2 reads YFSETQ. V loses 4 bases at its end and J loses 3 bases; junction bases beyond the gene matches: 9. Using the deep immunoSEQ assay, TCR CDR3 regions were amplified from genomic DNA by multiplex PCR. Extracted genomic DNA from each cell subset was distributed evenly across all wells of several immunoSEQ 96-well plates, and each plate was treated as a replicate. For unsorted PBMC, each replicate PCR was loaded with around 300 ng genomic DNA, equivalent to about 30,000 T cell genomes. Ten immunoSEQ deep assay plates were used to sequence the unsorted PBMC genomic DNA. Purified libraries were quantified with a Qubit 3.0 fluorometer, sized on a Bioanalyzer 2100, and re-quantified with the KAPA Library Quantification kit. A separate single-read 150-cycle Illumina NextSeq 550 flow cell was used to sequence each immunoSEQ 96-well plate. The authors' pipeline ran thus. Because only junctional sequences without quality scores were contained in the immunoSEQ output, filtering matching that applied to full-length reads could not be performed. To assign V/J genes and CDR3, sequences were annotated using PyIR, a Python wrapper for IgBLAST v1.9, with IMGT germline references. Any read was removed if the V/J assignment was weak (E-value above 1e-6), the CDR3 was missing, or the read contained stop codons, out-of-frame junctions, or ambiguous translated residues. V3J clonotypes were defined as sequences sharing an identical inferred V gene, J gene, and CDR3 amino acid sequence. Percentage overlap between repertoires was calculated by dividing the number of shared unique clonotypes by the size of the smaller repertoire. Repertoire richness was assessed with RTK rarefaction, the Chao1 estimator, and Recon v2.1 estimates of unobserved clonotypes. TCRdb carries this immuneACCESS record with in-frame sequences only. Its versions omit some clonotypes, under half of them owing to an unresolved V gene in the studies checked, with the rest unexplained. That table gives V, J and clone size, and the DNA gave D and trimming. Present in this sample are some 92,000 clones, roughly half of which were seen just once. Around 15% of the sample belongs to the ten largest clones.

The donors were healthy, HIV-negative adults who had no recently reported acute infections or vaccinations. Every donor was a Caucasian adult living in Nashville, Tennessee, USA. In the unsorted samples, 85 million to 100 million PBMCs were counted, and genomic DNA was extracted using the QIAamp DNA Blood Mini kit. Blood was obtained by leukapheresis, after which PBMCs were separated by Ficoll-Histopaque density gradient centrifugation and cryopreserved in liquid nitrogen vapor phase. The receptor comes from a woman aged 40 to 49 in good health. Some clones in this sample may be carry-over from other donors' samples. The rearrangement joined TRBV5-1 to TRBJ2-7; 8 middle bases align to TRBD1. Sequencing input: PBMCs. The CDR3: CASSPDRGGNYEQYF. The bases are TGCGCCAGCAGCCCCGACAGGGGAGGAAACTACGAGCAGTACTTC.